This TCR beta chain was obtained from a study of T cell responses to AZD1222 COVID-19 vaccine. General study results and limits: Nearly half of unique spike-specific TCRs reportedly avoided B.1.351 and B.1.1.7 mutated regions. The span of vaccine-associated CD4 TCRs extended across spike, with dominance at 160-218 and 743-854. It should be noted that donors were predominantly white British and more often female, and clonal diversity was possibly underestimated.

The assay was immunoSEQ multiplex PCR, and TCRdb's table has in-frame clones only and misses some. The data hold about 53,000 clones, with around 85% observed a single time. Concerning this clone itself: Antigen unknown.

In germline, CDR1 is WSHSY, CDR2 SAAADI. The CDR3 loop spans 15 amino acids. Trimming removed 2 bases at V and 1 base at J, with 12 bases between. The sequencing used peripheral blood, collected on day 0 of AZD1222 vaccination. The chain is built from TRBV10-2 and TRBJ2-7; possibly TRBD1 for D (5 bases). The receptor's source is an adult in good health. This CDR3 is CASSEGQGISYEQYF. The CDR3 nucleotides read TGCGCCAGCAGTGAGGGGCAGGGTATTTCCTACGAGCAGTACTTC.